This T cell receptor beta chain was found in a study of blood T cells in healthy people across ages. Unmatched junction bases numbered 14, after V lost 3 bases and J lost 0 bases. Germline V gene data show CDR1 as MDHEN and CDR2 as SYDVKM. This CDR3 spans 20 amino acids. The second PCR ran roughly 7 to 12 cycles with a sample-barcoded 5' primer and J-beta primers. TCRdb ran MiXCR on the 5' RACE reads and lists one entry per CDR3 protein. The data contain around 800,000 distinct CDR3 sequences, 25% to 30% of them singletons. The data were also submitted as part of a second study, on T cells of mothers and their children. That investigation notes: Every mother produced more than 8 million TCR beta CDR3 reads, whereas every child provided several million.

The TCR comes from a boy between 10 and 17 years old in good health. The chain recombines TRBV28 with TRBJ1-5, with 10 bases that match TRBD1. Sample: blood. CDR3 residues: CASSFHSGTGAWSSNQPQHF. As DNA, the CDR3 is TGTGCCAGCAGTTTCCACTCCGGGACAGGGGCCTGGAGTAGCAATCAGCCCCAGCATTTT.